This TCR beta chain was recovered during a study of blood T cell repertoires in COVID-19. In the study overall: Acute and convalescent COVID-19 samples came from the United States, Italy and Spain. Sources were T cells, B-cell-depleted T cells, or PBMCs; the material itself was cDNA or gDNA.

V was clipped by 7 bases and J by 1 base; unmatched bases: 5. Germline V gene lookup returns CDR1 SGHRS and CDR2 YFSETQ. The length of the CDR3 is 14 residues. Patients of the Seattle cohort, enrolled during active infection, were followed longitudinally. Generated by immunoSEQ multiplex PCR, the TCRdb table keeps only in-frame clones and is missing some. The table lists about 200,000 clones, 84% of them singletons. The chain uses TRBV5-1 and TRBJ2-5; TRBD1 matches 9 bases. The sequenced sample consisted of peripheral blood. The receptor was derived from a woman of 80 years or more with COVID-19, enrolled during active disease. CDR3 protein: CASDPTGGQETQYF. The CDR3 nucleotides are TGCGCCAGCGACCCGACAGGGGGCCAAGAGACCCAGTACTTC.